The 16 T cell receptor beta chains listed next were all sequenced from one sample in a study of blood T cell repertoires in COVID-19. The protocol was immunoSEQ multiplex PCR, while the TCRdb copy is restricted to in-frame clones and leaves out a portion. Here the sample spans 100,000 to 120,000 clones, roughly 79% being singletons. Input material: peripheral blood. These receptors all stem from a man older than 75 with acute or convalescent COVID-19.

The rearrangement uses TRBV29-1 and TRBJ2-3; possible D gene TRBD1, 5 bases. Trimming took off 3 bases at V and 0 bases at J, with 10 bases between the two ends. Looked up from germline, CDR1 is SQVTM and CDR2 is ANQGSEA. CDR3 length equals 14 residues. The DNA for the CDR3 is TGCAGCGTTGAGGGTAAGGGGAGCACAGATACGCAGTATTTT. It translates to CSVEGKGSTDTQYF.

V gene TRBV5-1 combines with J gene TRBJ2-2; D is possibly TRBD2 (7 bases). Germline V gene data show CDR1 as SGHRS and CDR2 as YFSETQ. The CDR3 is 16 amino acids. The V end was cut by 0 bases, the J end by 4 bases, with 13 bases between. CDR3 nucleotides: TGCGCCAGCAGCTTGGAAGGGGGAGGGCCCACCGGGGAGCTGTTTTTT. This sequence encodes CASSLEGGGPTGELFF.

The gene calls are TRBV19 and TRBJ2-3; no clear D gene. Germline CDR1 is LNHDA and CDR2 is SQIVND (reference sequence). The CDR3 runs to 15 residues. V was clipped by 3 bases and J by 2 bases, with 12 bases between them. In nucleotides, the CDR3 is TGTGCCAGTAGTATCTTACTTGCAACCACAGATACGCAGTATTTT. As protein: CASSILLATTDTQYF.

The rearrangement links TRBV18 to TRBJ2-5, with TRBD1 identical over 7 bases. The CDR3 runs 14 residues. Germline assignment: CDR1 KGHSH and CDR2 LQKENI. The V segment lost 0 bases and the J segment 3 bases; nucleotides outside the gene matches: 1. DNA of the CDR3: TGTGCCAGCTCACCACCGACAGGGAAAGAGACCCAGTACTTC. This encodes CASSPPTGKETQYF. The complete variable domain, with remaining parts taken from reference TRBV18 and TRBJ2-5, reads NAGVMQNPRHLVRRRGQEARLRCSPMKGHSHVYWYRQLPEEGLKFMVYLQKENIIDESGMPKERFSAEFPKEGPSILRIQQVVRGDSAAYFCASSPPTGKETQYFGPGTRLLVL.

This clone was found once. The chain carries TRBV2 and TRBJ1-2; 9 bases align to TRBD1. Per germline, CDR1 SNHLY and CDR2 FYNNEI. The junction had 4 bases not matched to a gene; V was cut back by 6 bases and J by 2 bases. CDR3 length: 14 amino acids. The CDR3 reads CASSPGQGNYGYTF. Here the CDR3 DNA reads TGTGCCAGCAGCCCGGGACAGGGAAACTATGGCTACACCTTC.

This rearrangement joins TRBV19 to TRBJ2-7; TRBD2 agrees at 9 bases. The V segment lost 5 bases and the J segment 2 bases; nucleotides outside the gene matches: 7. CDR1 is LNHDA and CDR2 is SQIVND in the germline V gene (reference sequence). This CDR3 is built from 15 residues. CDR3 sequence reads: CASSPGGGRAYEQYF. DNA of the CDR3: TGTGCCAGTAGTCCTGGGGGCGGGAGGGCCTACGAGCAGTACTTC.

V gene TRBV6-5 combines with J gene TRBJ2-2; 8 nucleotides agree with TRBD1. Per the germline V gene, CDR1 is MNHEY and CDR2 is SVGAGI. CDR3 length: 15 amino acids. V lost 6 bases to trimming and J lost 4 bases; unmatched junction nucleotides: 7. The CDR3 is CASSPDRGTTGELFF. The CDR3 DNA sequence: TGTGCCAGCAGCCCAGACAGGGGCACCACCGGGGAGCTGTTTTTT.

This chain uses TRBV4-1 with TRBJ1-1; 8 bases map to TRBD1. Per the germline V gene, CDR1 is MGHRA and CDR2 is YSYEKL. The V and J ends lost 1 base and 1 base, in that order; junction bases with no gene match: 2. The CDR3 spans 15 residues. The CDR3 reads CASSQVGQGNTEAFF. In nucleotides, the CDR3 is TGCGCCAGCAGCCAAGTCGGACAGGGGAACACTGAAGCTTTCTTT.

The gene calls are TRBV6-1 and TRBJ1-6; TRBD1 might be the D (5 bases). CDR1 MNHNS and CDR2 SASEGT come from the germline V gene. CDR3 length equals 14 residues. V lost 3 bases and J lost 8, with 11 bases in between. CDR3 region: CASSDQGRYSPLHF. CDR3 nucleotides: TGTGCCAGCAGTGATCAGGGCAGGTATTCACCCCTCCACTTT.

The chain has TRBV24-1 and TRBJ2-5; 13 positions agree with TRBD2. This CDR3 contains 15 residues. The junction had 2 bases not matched to a gene; V was cut back by 4 bases and J by 4 bases. Germline V gene lookup returns CDR1 KGHDR and CDR2 SFDVKD. CDR3: CATSDRLAGGETQYF. The CDR3, as DNA: TGTGCCACCAGTGACCGACTAGCGGGAGGAGAGACCCAGTACTTC.

V gene TRBV5-6 combines with J gene TRBJ1-2, with TRBD1 identical over 7 bases. In germline, CDR1 is SGHDT, CDR2 YYEEEE. With 1 base clipped from V and 3 bases from J, the junction kept 6 bases outside the gene matches. The CDR3 is 15 residues long. The CDR3, as DNA: TGTGCCAGCAGCTTGTGGCAGGGGGTTCACTATGGCTACACCTTC. Its protein is CASSLWQGVHYGYTF. Full variable domain (outside the CDR3, taken from reference TRBV5-6 and TRBJ1-2): DAGVTQSPTHLIKTRGQQVTLRCSPKSGHDTVSWYQQALGQGPQFIFQYYEEEERQRGNFPDRFSGHQFPNYSSELNVNALLLGDSALYLCASSLWQGVHYGYTFGSGTRLTVV.

The chain is built from TRBV28 and TRBJ2-2; 8 positions match TRBD2. This CDR3 is 14 amino acids long. Germline CDR1 reads MDHEN; CDR2 reads SYDVKM. After removal of 2 bases from V and 5 bases from J, the junction contained 1 base not matched to a gene. In nucleotides, the CDR3 is TGTGCCAGCAGTTTACGACTAGCGACCGGGGAGCTGTTTTTT. Amino acid sequence: CASSLRLATGELFF.

The chain recombines TRBV27 with TRBJ1-1; D is unresolved. There are 13 residues in the CDR3. Deletions cut 3 bases from V and 1 base from J, with 6 bases between. Germline CDR1 reads MNHEY; CDR2 reads SMNVEV (reference sequence). DNA for the CDR3: TGTGCCAGCAGTTTGGGCAGGAACACTGAAGCTTTCTTT. Residues: CASSLGRNTEAFF.

The chain is built from TRBV5-5 and TRBJ1-2; 8 bases are shared with TRBD1. The CDR3 has 14 residues. J lost 5 bases, V lost 5 bases, and 8 bases had no gene match. Germline values: CDR1 SGHKS, CDR2 YYEKEE (reference sequence). The CDR3 reads CASRSQGAYYGYTF. In DNA, the CDR3 is TGTGCCAGCAGGTCGCAGGGGGCGTATTATGGCTACACCTTC.

This clone was seen a single time. The chain carries TRBV27 and TRBJ1-1; tentatively, D is TRBD1 (5 bases). The germline V and J ends were trimmed by 2 bases and 0 bases, with 13 bases remaining between them. The CDR3 spans 16 residues. CDR1 is MNHEY, CDR2 SMNVEV, per germline (reference sequence). The CDR3 here is CASSLRRGAVNTEAFF. DNA for the CDR3: TGTGCCAGCAGTTTAAGGCGGGGCGCGGTGAACACTGAAGCTTTCTTT.

V gene TRBV19 combines with J gene TRBJ1-1, with a tentative D call TRBD1 (6 bases). The CDR3 has 14 amino acids. Trimming took off 6 bases at V and 1 base at J, with 12 bases between the two ends. CDR1 and CDR2 (germline): LNHDA, SQIVND (reference sequence). This chain's CDR3 is CASRQQGENTEAFF. The CDR3 DNA follows: TGTGCCAGTAGGCAACAGGGAGAGAACACTGAAGCTTTCTTT.